This TCR beta chain emerged from a study of blood T cells in healthy people across ages. CDR1 WSHSY and CDR2 SAAADI come from the germline V gene. There are 12 residues in the CDR3. Next came a second PCR, run for about 6 to 11 cycles, which used a sample-barcoded 5' primer along with a J-beta primer mix. A single record per CDR3 protein comes from TCRdb applying MiXCR to the 5' RACE reads. The sample gives fewer than 750,000 distinct CDR3 sequences, 40% to 55% of which show up once; around 23% is in the top ten. The chain joins TRBV10-2 to TRBJ2-5, with 9 bases aligning to TRBD1. The J call may be in error: the DNA end matches TRBJ2-7 better. Sequencing was done on a sample of blood. The TCR sequence derives from an elderly man in good health. This chain's CDR3 is CASKDRGYEQYF. As DNA, the CDR3 is TGCGCCAGCAAGGACAGGGGCTACGAGCAGTACTTC.